What follows describes a single T cell receptor beta chain. The antigen is unknown. The data originate from a study of cytomegalovirus exposure and HLA in healthy donors. Points from the study as a whole: Later analysis indicated greater clonal expansion among HLA-associated TCR beta chains than among equally common other chains.

Primers for the PCR totalled 60 Vbeta and 13 Jbeta. The assay was immunoSEQ multiplex PCR, and TCRdb's table has in-frame clones only and misses some. Among some 140,000 clones listed, about 74% were seen once. V lost 7 bases, J lost 5 bases, and 15 bases lay in between. Germline V CDR1 and CDR2: SEHNR, FQNEAQ (reference sequence). This CDR3 spans 14 amino acids. The clonotype was recovered from a woman in her thirties or forties in good health and CMV-seronegative. Input material: PBMCs. The rearrangement uses TRBV7-9 and TRBJ1-5; perhaps TRBD1 as D (6 bases). The CDR3 nucleotides read TGTGCCAGCACCGAGGGGGGGTCCGATCAGCCCCAGCATTTT. Protein product: CASTEGGSDQPQHF.